This entry features one T cell receptor (beta chain) sequence. The target of this receptor is not known. One base away there is no much larger clone; base qualities are not given. The cysteine opens and the phenylalanine closes a CDR3 of 13 amino acids. The CDR3 DNA has 39 bases and is translated from base 1. CDR1 and CDR2 are drawn from the germline V gene (reference sequence): GTSNPN, SVGIG. The V and J ends are trimmed by 2 bases and 2 bases, leaving 9 bases between them. The donors were healthy, HIV-negative adults who had no recently reported acute infections or vaccinations. Only Caucasian adults living in Nashville, Tennessee, USA were represented among the donors. Magnetic negative selection was used to enrich CD4+ T cells, after which naive cells were positively selected on CD45RA and the negative fraction became the memory subset. Blood was collected by leukapheresis, and PBMCs were isolated by Ficoll-Histopaque density gradient centrifugation and then cryopreserved in liquid nitrogen vapor phase. Analytical flow cytometry was used to check the purity and quantity of each magnetically sorted T cell population. Genomic DNA was isolated from every sorted fraction and measured by UV absorbance on a Nanodrop 2000c.

Using the deep immunoSEQ assay, TCR CDR3 regions were amplified from genomic DNA by multiplex PCR. Extracted genomic DNA from each cell subset was distributed evenly across all wells of several immunoSEQ 96-well plates, and each plate was treated as a replicate. For sorted subsets, each replicate PCR was loaded with 200 ng genomic DNA, equivalent to roughly 30,000 T cell genomes. Purified libraries were quantified with a Qubit 3.0 fluorometer, sized on a Bioanalyzer 2100, and re-quantified with the KAPA Library Quantification kit. A separate single-read 150-cycle Illumina NextSeq 550 flow cell was used to sequence each immunoSEQ 96-well plate. Concerning the study's data processing: The immunoSEQ output contained only junctional sequences without quality scores, so filtering could not match that applied to full-length reads. To assign V/J genes and CDR3, sequences were annotated against IMGT germline references using PyIR, a Python wrapper for IgBLAST v1.9. Any read was removed if the V/J assignment was weak (E-value above 1e-6), the CDR3 was missing, or the read contained stop codons, out-of-frame junctions, or ambiguous translated residues. V3J clonotypes were defined by identical inferred V gene, J gene, and CDR3 amino acid sequence. The percentage overlap between two repertoires was calculated by dividing the number of shared unique clonotypes by the size of the smaller repertoire. Three approaches were used to assess repertoire richness: RTK rarefaction, the Chao1 estimator, and Recon v2.1 estimates of unobserved clonotypes. Generation probabilities for all TCRbeta clonotypes obtained by the gDNA method from a handful of donors were computed using OLGA. The immuneACCESS repertoire file appears here via TCRdb, limited to in-frame rearrangements. These files lack a portion of the clones; in checked studies, under half of the deficit traces to unresolved V genes, and the cause of the others is not known. V and J calls plus clone size are reproduced from that table; the DNA served to infer D and trimming. Counted in this sample were a few million clones; 90% to 96% of them appeared once. Of the sample, less than 0.15% is held by the ten largest clones.

The data are from a study of shared clonotypes between healthy human individuals (dated by TCRdb to the early 2020s). General notes on the study: The cohort comprised a couple of women and a few men aged 18 to 49 years. Per donor, three plates each were used for CD4 naive and CD4 memory, two for CD8 naive, and one for CD8 memory. The study deeply sequenced blood TCR repertoires of about five healthy adults to estimate repertoire size and the extent of clonotype sharing between individuals. Libraries were prepared and TCR repertoires were sequenced by different laboratories using diverse techniques, in order to increase sequencing depth and limit assay-specific biases. Per donor, leukapheresis produced somewhere between about 0.9 and 10 billion PBMCs.

What the authors observed across the whole study: Pairwise subsampling indicated that sequencing depth was expected to affect the degree of clonotype sharing among donors. Larger estimated clonotype richness was generally found for naive subsets than for memory subsets. Sampling was restricted to blood, and TCR repertoires in tissue are likely to differ from TCR repertoires in blood. About 4.5% of naive CD4, 3% to 4% of naive CD8, roughly 2.4% of memory CD4, and around 0.42% of memory CD8 clonotypes were shared across several donors. Compared with non-shared clonotypes, clonotypes shared by all four sorted-subset donors had higher generation probabilities. Even with the large sequencing depth, rarefaction of the sorted-subset datasets indicated that sequencing was incomplete. Because the study included only a small number of donors, the genetic and exposure-history diversity represented was limited.

The sequencing input was naive CD4+ T cells sorted from blood. What the cell subset or site label conveys for this sample: CD45RA+ positively selected. The clonotype comes from a man younger than 35 in good health. In this chain, TRBV30 is recombined with TRBJ2-5, with the D gene not confidently named. The CDR3 amino acid sequence is: CAWSWANQETQYF. The DNA is as follows: TGTGCCTGGAGTTGGGCAAATCAAGAGACCCAGTACTTC.